Below, 3 T cell receptor beta chains from the same sample are listed, as sequenced in a study of CD8 T cells in ankylosing spondylitis. One entry per CDR3 protein results from TCRdb running MiXCR on the 5' RACE reads. Of 150,000 to 200,000 distinct CDR3 sequences in the sample, more than 9% are singletons; the top ten hold 29%. Sample: blood, either unsorted or a sorted T cell fraction (not recorded which). The receptors come from a male donor with ankylosing spondylitis or in good health (not recorded which).

This clonotype was recorded at least ten times. V gene TRBV15 combines with J gene TRBJ2-3, with 9 bases that match TRBD1. Germline CDR1 reads LNHNV; CDR2 reads YYDKDF (reference sequence). This CDR3 contains 14 residues. J gave up 3 bases and V 8 bases, and 6 bases lay outside the gene matches. The CDR3 is CATLGQGKTDTQYF. The CDR3 DNA is TGTGCCACCCTAGGACAGGGGAAGACAGATACGCAGTATTTT.

There are many counts of this clonotype. This chain links TRBV3-1 with TRBJ2-3; 10 nucleotides agree with TRBD2. CDR1 and CDR2 (germline): LGHDT, YNNKEL (reference sequence). The CDR3 runs 18 residues. J lost 1 base, V lost 2 bases, and 9 bases had no gene match. CDR3 residues: CASSQFSPLAGGTDTQYF. The DNA for the CDR3 is TGTGCCAGCAGCCAATTTTCTCCCCTAGCGGGGGGCACAGATACGCAGTATTTT.

This clonotype was seen at least ten times. The chain carries TRBV5-1 and TRBJ2-5; 8 bases are shared with TRBD1. This CDR3 spans 18 amino acids. Germline assignment: CDR1 SGHRS and CDR2 YFSETQ. The trim removed 0 bases at V and 5 bases at J, leaving 15 bases unmatched. The CDR3 spells CASSLVDVSGGAGETQYF. CDR3 coding DNA: TGCGCCAGCAGCTTGGTAGACGTGTCAGGGGGCGCTGGGGAGACCCAGTACTTC.